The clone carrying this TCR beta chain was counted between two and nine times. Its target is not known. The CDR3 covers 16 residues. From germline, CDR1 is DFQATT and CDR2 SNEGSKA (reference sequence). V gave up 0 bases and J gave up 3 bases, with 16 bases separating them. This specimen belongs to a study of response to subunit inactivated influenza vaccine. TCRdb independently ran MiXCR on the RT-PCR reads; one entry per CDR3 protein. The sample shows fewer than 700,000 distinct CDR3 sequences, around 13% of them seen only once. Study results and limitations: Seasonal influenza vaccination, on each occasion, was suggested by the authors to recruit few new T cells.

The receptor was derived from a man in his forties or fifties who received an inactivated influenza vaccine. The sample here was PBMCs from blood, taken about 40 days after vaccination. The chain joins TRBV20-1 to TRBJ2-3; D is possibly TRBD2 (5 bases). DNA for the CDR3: TGCAGTGCTAGAGATCGAAGGAGGAAAATAACAGATACGCAGTATTTT. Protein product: CSARDRRRKITDTQYF.